The rows below give T cell receptor beta chains drawn from one sample of a study of T cell responses to AZD1222 COVID-19 vaccine. The table came from immunoSEQ multiplex PCR; TCRdb's copy has only in-frame clones and leaves some out. The table includes 130,000 to 150,000 clones, around 90% detected once. The input for sequencing was peripheral blood, taken 28 days after the second AZD1222 dose. These receptors all come from an adult who received the AZD1222 COVID-19 vaccine. Each CDR3 is given with its conserved first and last residue. Each record gives: D gene, J gene, clone size, V gene, CDR3 protein, CDR3 DNA. The D gene is left open where the match is weak. Some rows mark clone size as missing; the rest say once, few, many or name a class of expanded clone.

NA,TRBJ2-1,NA,TRBV7-9,CASSLVQEMAGFF,TGTGCCAGCAGCTTAGTACAGGAGATGGCAGGATTCTTC
NA,TRBJ2-2,NA,TRBV6-5,CASSPSAGELFF,TGTGCCAGCAGTCCCTCAGCCGGGGAGCTGTTTTTT
NA,TRBJ1-3,NA,TRBV25-1,CASGGQSSGNTIYF,TGTGCCAGCGGGGGACAAAGCTCTGGAAACACCATATATTTT
TRBD1,TRBJ1-5,NA,TRBV30,CAWRTGLNQPQHF,TGTGCCTGGAGGACAGGGTTAAATCAGCCCCAGCATTTT
NA,TRBJ1-2,NA,TRBV4-3,CASSLRSDGSPNGYTF,TGCGCCAGCAGCCTAAGATCGGACGGCTCACCCAATGGCTACACCTTC
TRBD1,TRBJ2-1,once,TRBV19,CASSPSSSGTGRVNEQFF,TGTGCCAGTAGTCCGAGCTCTTCGGGGACAGGTCGTGTAAATGAGCAGTTCTTC
NA,TRBJ2-2,NA,TRBV5-1,CATTDAEPKGELFF,TGCGCCACCACGGACGCCGAACCTAAGGGGGAGCTGTTTTTT
NA,TRBJ1-2,NA,TRBV19,CASSMVGTSADYGYTF,TGTGCCAGTAGTATGGTGGGGACTTCGGCGGACTATGGCTACACCTTC
NA,TRBJ1-2,NA,TRBV4-3,CASSQEPGSYGYTF,TGCGCCAGCAGCCAAGAGCCAGGCTCCTATGGCTACACCTTC
TRBD1,TRBJ1-6,NA,TRBV3-1/TRBV3-2,CASSLRDRGLHSPLHF,TGTGCCAGCAGCCTCCGGGACAGGGGATTGCATTCACCCCTCCACTTT
TRBD1,TRBJ2-5,NA,TRBV28,CASSLQGARETQYF,TGTGCCAGCAGTTTACAGGGGGCGCGGGAGACCCAGTACTTC
NA,TRBJ2-5,NA,TRBV7-2,CASSSGFVETQYF,TGTGCCAGCAGCTCAGGCTTCGTAGAGACCCAGTACTTC
TRBD1,TRBJ2-7,NA,TRBV29-1,CSVDMTGLGEQYF,TGCAGCGTTGACATGACAGGGTTAGGCGAGCAGTACTTC
NA,TRBJ1-5,NA,TRBV6-2/TRBV6-3,CASSPATYQPQHF,TGTGCCAGCAGCCCTGCAACTTATCAGCCCCAGCATTTT
TRBD1,TRBJ1-1,NA,TRBV20-1,CSASDRGPGRAAFF,TGCAGTGCTAGTGACAGGGGCCCCGGGCGGGCAGCTTTCTTT
NA,TRBJ2-3,few,TRBV5-1,CASSLEGADTQYF,TGCGCCAGCAGCTTGGAAGGGGCAGATACGCAGTATTTT
TRBD1,TRBJ2-7,few,TRBV28,CASIEQGAAGSPSYEQYF,TGTGCCAGCATTGAACAGGGGGCGGCGGGGTCCCCCTCCTACGAGCAGTACTTC
NA,TRBJ2-7,NA,TRBV13,CASSQSAGPSYEQYF,TGTGCCAGCAGCCAATCGGCCGGGCCCTCCTACGAGCAGTACTTC
NA,TRBJ2-1,NA,TRBV2,CASSVQEGPNEQFF,TGTGCCAGCAGTGTCCAGGAGGGCCCGAATGAGCAGTTCTTC
NA,TRBJ2-2,NA,TRBV10-3,CASGAERDTGELFF,TGTGCCAGCGGTGCAGAAAGAGATACCGGGGAGCTGTTTTTT
TRBD1,TRBJ1-2,few,TRBV19,CASSDPGQGTYGYTF,TGTGCCAGTAGTGACCCGGGACAGGGCACTTATGGCTACACCTTC
NA,TRBJ1-5,once,TRBV4-1,CASSQDFGVSNQPQHF,TGCGCCAGCAGCCAAGATTTCGGAGTAAGCAATCAGCCCCAGCATTTT
TRBD2,TRBJ2-5,NA,TRBV5-1,CASSLGLADVETQYF,TGCGCCAGCAGCTTGGGACTAGCGGATGTAGAGACCCAGTACTTC
TRBD1,TRBJ1-5,few,TRBV29-1,CSVQVDRENQPQHF,TGCAGCGTTCAAGTCGACAGGGAGAATCAGCCCCAGCATTTT
NA,TRBJ1-2,once,TRBV14,CASSQRDNYGYTF,TGTGCCAGCAGCCAAAGGGACAACTATGGCTACACCTTC
NA,TRBJ2-7,NA,TRBV2,CASSVDSAVSYEQYF,TGTGCCAGCAGTGTGGACAGTGCCGTCTCCTACGAGCAGTACTTC
TRBD2,TRBJ2-1,NA,TRBV3-1/TRBV3-2,CASSQDPGGRAYNEQFF,TGTGCCAGCAGCCAAGATCCGGGAGGGAGGGCCTACAATGAGCAGTTCTTC
NA,TRBJ1-2,NA,TRBV5-6,CASSLSQGSGYGYTF,TGTGCCAGCAGCTTGTCTCAGGGTTCCGGCTATGGCTACACCTTC
NA,TRBJ2-2,NA,TRBV6-5,CASSDQMNTGELFF,TGTGCCAGCAGCGACCAAATGAACACCGGGGAGCTGTTTTTT
NA,TRBJ1-3,once,TRBV6-5,CASIRGSTIYF,TGTGCCAGCATTAGAGGAAGCACCATATATTTT
NA,TRBJ1-4,NA,TRBV15,CATSPRVGGNEKLFF,TGTGCCACCAGCCCCCGGGTTGGAGGTAATGAAAAACTGTTTTTT
NA,TRBJ1-1,few,TRBV18,CASFIGRYGTEAFF,TGTGCCAGCTTTATTGGCAGGTACGGCACTGAAGCTTTCTTT
NA,TRBJ1-3,NA,TRBV6-2/TRBV6-3,CASSPGRALISGNTIYF,TGTGCCAGCAGTCCAGGGCGGGCCCTGATCTCTGGAAACACCATATATTTT
TRBD2,TRBJ2-3,NA,TRBV9,CASSAGLAGGRDTQYF,TGTGCCAGCAGCGCCGGACTAGCGGGAGGAAGAGATACGCAGTATTTT
NA,TRBJ2-7,NA,TRBV11-2,CASSLSVRDEQYF,TGTGCCAGCAGCTTGTCAGTACGAGACGAGCAGTACTTC
TRBD1,TRBJ2-3,NA,TRBV7-2,CASTDRVGRDTQYF,TGTGCCAGCACGGACAGGGTGGGAAGAGATACGCAGTATTTT
TRBD1,TRBJ2-1,once,TRBV30,CAYDRDRTRSLLWSSSYNEQFF,TGTGCCTACGACCGGGACAGAACGCGCAGTTTATTGTGGAGCAGCTCCTACAATGAGCAGTTCTTC
TRBD2,TRBJ2-1,NA,TRBV4-3,CASSQDPLAGVGSYNEQFF,TGCGCCAGCAGCCAAGATCCCCTAGCGGGAGTAGGGTCCTACAATGAGCAGTTCTTC
TRBD1,TRBJ1-1,once,TRBV5-4,CASSQTDRGFGTEAFF,TGTGCCAGCAGCCAGACCGACAGGGGTTTCGGCACTGAAGCTTTCTTT
NA,TRBJ1-1,NA,TRBV7-2,CASSSTTGNTEAFF,TGTGCCAGCAGCTCCACGACAGGGAACACTGAAGCTTTCTTT
TRBD1,TRBJ1-4,once,TRBV11-3,CASSFYPPGTGGASKEKLFF,TGTGCCAGCAGCTTTTACCCTCCCGGGACAGGGGGCGCGAGTAAAGAAAAACTGTTTTTT
NA,TRBJ2-7,NA,TRBV13,CASKSSAETYEQYF,TGTGCCAGCAAGTCTAGCGCCGAGACCTACGAGCAGTACTTC
TRBD1,TRBJ1-5,NA,TRBV28,CASSLWTGELGQPQHF,TGTGCCAGCAGTTTGTGGACAGGGGAGCTCGGGCAGCCCCAGCATTTT
NA,TRBJ1-3,NA,TRBV27,CASSSGGNTIYF,TGTGCCAGCAGTTCAGGCGGAAACACCATATATTTT
NA,TRBJ2-4,once,TRBV14,CASSLGTADIQYF,TGTGCCAGCAGCCTCGGGACCGCAGACATTCAGTACTTC
NA,TRBJ2-5,few,TRBV6-5,CASSYPANGETQYF,TGTGCCAGCAGTTACCCCGCTAACGGGGAGACCCAGTACTTC
TRBD2,TRBJ2-7,NA,TRBV5-1,CASSPGLAGGVYEQYF,TGCGCCAGCAGTCCAGGACTAGCGGGAGGAGTCTACGAGCAGTACTTC
NA,TRBJ1-2,NA,TRBV6-5,CASSRRQGWSYTF,TGTGCCAGCAGCCGGCGGCAGGGTTGGAGCTACACCTTC
NA,TRBJ2-5,NA,TRBV5-1,CASSLGGPSETQYF,TGCGCCAGCAGCTTGGGCGGGCCGTCAGAGACCCAGTACTTC
NA,TRBJ2-1,NA,TRBV7-9,CASSPAGYNEQFF,TGTGCCAGCAGCCCAGCAGGTTACAATGAGCAGTTCTTC
TRBD1,TRBJ2-6,NA,TRBV9,CASSPPGTGTGANVLTF,TGTGCCAGCAGCCCCCCCGGGACAGGAACTGGGGCCAACGTCCTGACTTTC
TRBD1,TRBJ1-1,NA,TRBV29-1,CSIQGGSTEAFF,TGCAGCATTCAGGGGGGGAGCACTGAAGCTTTCTTT
NA,TRBJ2-7,NA,TRBV19,CASSIAAPNYEQYF,TGTGCCAGTAGTATTGCGGCCCCCAACTACGAGCAGTACTTC
NA,TRBJ2-7,once,TRBV11-2,CASTNSREQYF,TGTGCCAGCACCAACAGTAGGGAGCAGTACTTC
NA,TRBJ2-3,NA,TRBV28,CASSIDRWGLAGGGDTQYF,TGTGCCAGCAGTATAGACAGGTGGGGGTTGGCGGGTGGAGGAGATACGCAGTATTTT
TRBD2,TRBJ2-3,NA,TRBV15,CATSRDVAGGPDTQYF,TGTGCCACCAGCAGAGATGTGGCGGGAGGGCCAGATACGCAGTATTTT
NA,TRBJ2-1,NA,TRBV12-3/TRBV12-4,CASGDPDLGEQFF,TGTGCCAGCGGGGACCCCGACCTCGGCGAGCAGTTCTTC
TRBD1,TRBJ2-1,NA,TRBV19,CASSIEGQGYNEQFF,TGTGCCAGTAGTATAGAGGGACAGGGCTACAATGAGCAGTTCTTC
TRBD2,TRBJ2-4,NA,TRBV3-1/TRBV3-2,CASSQDRGGKVKNIQYF,TGTGCCAGCAGCCAAGATCGGGGGGGTAAGGTCAAAAACATTCAGTACTTC
NA,TRBJ1-5,NA,TRBV5-1,CASSLAGQNNQPQHF,TGCGCCAGCAGCTTGGCCGGACAGAACAATCAGCCCCAGCATTTT